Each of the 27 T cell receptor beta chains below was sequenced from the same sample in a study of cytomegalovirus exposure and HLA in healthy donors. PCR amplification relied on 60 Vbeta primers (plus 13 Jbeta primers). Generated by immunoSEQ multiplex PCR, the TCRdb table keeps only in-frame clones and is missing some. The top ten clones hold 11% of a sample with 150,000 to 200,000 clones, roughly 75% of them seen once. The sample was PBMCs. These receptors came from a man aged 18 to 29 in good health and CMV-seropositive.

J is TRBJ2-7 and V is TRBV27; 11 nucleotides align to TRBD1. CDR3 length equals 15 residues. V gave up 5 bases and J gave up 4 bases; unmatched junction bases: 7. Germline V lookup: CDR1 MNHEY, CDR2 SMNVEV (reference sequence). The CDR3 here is CASSLQGQGAYEQYF. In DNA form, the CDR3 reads TGTGCCAGCAGTCTCCAAGGACAGGGGGCTTACGAGCAGTACTTC.

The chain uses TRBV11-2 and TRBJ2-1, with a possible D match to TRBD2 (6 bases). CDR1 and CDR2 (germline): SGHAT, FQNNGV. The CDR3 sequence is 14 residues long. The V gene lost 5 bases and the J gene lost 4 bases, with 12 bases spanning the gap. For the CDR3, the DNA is TGTGCCAGCAGCAGAGCTAGCGTTTACAATGAGCAGTTCTTC. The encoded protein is CASSRASVYNEQFF. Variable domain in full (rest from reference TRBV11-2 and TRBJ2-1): EAGVAQSPRYKIIEKRQSVAFWCNPISGHATLYWYQQILGQGPKLLIQFQNNGVVDDSQLPKDRFSAERLKGVDSTLKIQPAKLEDSAVYLCASSRASVYNEQFFGPGTRLTVL.

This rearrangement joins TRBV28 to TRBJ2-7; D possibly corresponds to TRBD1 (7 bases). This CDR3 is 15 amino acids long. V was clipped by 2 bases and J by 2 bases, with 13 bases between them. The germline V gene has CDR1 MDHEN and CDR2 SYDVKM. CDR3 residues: CASSLRFRGAYEQYF. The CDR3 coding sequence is TGTGCCAGCAGTTTACGGTTCAGGGGGGCCTACGAGCAGTACTTC.

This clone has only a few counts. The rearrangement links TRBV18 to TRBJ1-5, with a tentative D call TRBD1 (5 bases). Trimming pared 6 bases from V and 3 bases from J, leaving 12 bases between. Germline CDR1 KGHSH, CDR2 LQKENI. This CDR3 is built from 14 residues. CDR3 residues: CASSQTEPNQPQHF. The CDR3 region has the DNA TGTGCCAGCTCTCAGACAGAACCCAATCAGCCCCAGCATTTT. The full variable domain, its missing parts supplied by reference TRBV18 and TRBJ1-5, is NAGVMQNPRHLVRRRGQEARLRCSPMKGHSHVYWYRQLPEEGLKFMVYLQKENIIDESGMPKERFSAEFPKEGPSILRIQQVVRGDSAAYFCASSQTEPNQPQHFGDGTRLSIL.

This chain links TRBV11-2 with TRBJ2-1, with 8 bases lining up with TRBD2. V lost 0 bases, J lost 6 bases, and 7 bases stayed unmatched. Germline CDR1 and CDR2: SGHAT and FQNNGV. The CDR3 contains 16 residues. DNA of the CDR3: TGTGCCAGCAGCTTAGAGAGCGGGAGAGTCTCCAATGAGCAGTTCTTC. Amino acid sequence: CASSLESGRVSNEQFF.

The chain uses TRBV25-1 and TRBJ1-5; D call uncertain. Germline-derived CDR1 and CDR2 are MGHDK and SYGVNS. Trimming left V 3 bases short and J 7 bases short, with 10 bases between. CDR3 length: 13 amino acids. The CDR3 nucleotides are TGTGCCAGCAGTGACCGGGGAGCACAGCCCCAGCATTTT. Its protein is CASSDRGAQPQHF.

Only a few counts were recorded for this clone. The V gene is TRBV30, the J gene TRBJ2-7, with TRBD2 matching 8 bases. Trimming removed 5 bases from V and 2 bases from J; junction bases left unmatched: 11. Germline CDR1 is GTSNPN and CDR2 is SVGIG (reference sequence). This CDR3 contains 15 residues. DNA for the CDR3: TGTGCCTGGGGATCCTCCAGCGGGAGAGCCTACGAGCAGTACTTC. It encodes CAWGSSSGRAYEQYF. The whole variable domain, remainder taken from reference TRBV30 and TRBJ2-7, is SQTIHQWPATLVQPVGSPLSLECTVEGTSNPNLYWYRQAAGRGLQLLFYSVGIGQISSEVPQNLSASRPQDRQFILSSKKLLLSDSGFYLCAWGSSSGRAYEQYFGPGTRLTVT.

CDR3 coding DNA: TGCAGCGCCCTGGAGGTTGAGACCCAGTACTTC. This gives the protein CSALEVETQYF. The chain has TRBV29-1 and TRBJ2-5; D is possibly TRBD2 (5 bases). The V and J ends lost 7 bases and 5 bases respectively, with 11 bases between them. This CDR3 contains 11 residues. Per the germline V gene, CDR1 is SQVTM and CDR2 is ANQGSEA.

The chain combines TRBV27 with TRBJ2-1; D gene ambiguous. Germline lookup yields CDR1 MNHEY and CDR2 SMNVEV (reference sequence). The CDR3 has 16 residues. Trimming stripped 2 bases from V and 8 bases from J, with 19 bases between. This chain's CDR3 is CASSLVVGFASDEQFF. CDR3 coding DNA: TGTGCCAGCAGTTTAGTTGTCGGTTTCGCTTCGGATGAGCAGTTCTTC.

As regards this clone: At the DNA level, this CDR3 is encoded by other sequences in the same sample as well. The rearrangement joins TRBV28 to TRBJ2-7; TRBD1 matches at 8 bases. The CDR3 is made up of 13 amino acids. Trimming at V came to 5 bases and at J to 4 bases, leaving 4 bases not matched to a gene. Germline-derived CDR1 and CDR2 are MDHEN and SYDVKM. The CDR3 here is CASSLQGGYEQYF. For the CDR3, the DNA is TGTGCCAGCAGTCTACAGGGGGGATACGAGCAGTACTTC. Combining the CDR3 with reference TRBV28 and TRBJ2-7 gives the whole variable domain DVKVTQSSRYLVKRTGEKVFLECVQDMDHENMFWYRQDPGLGLRLIYFSYDVKMKEKGDIPEGYSVSREKKERFSLILESASTNQTSMYLCASSLQGGYEQYFGPGTRLTVT.

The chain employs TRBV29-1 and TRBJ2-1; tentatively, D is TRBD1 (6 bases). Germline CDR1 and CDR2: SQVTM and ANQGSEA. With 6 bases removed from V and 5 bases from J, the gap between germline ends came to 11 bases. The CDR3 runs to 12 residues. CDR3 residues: CSVAGADNEQFF. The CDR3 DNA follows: TGCAGCGTGGCAGGGGCCGACAATGAGCAGTTCTTC.

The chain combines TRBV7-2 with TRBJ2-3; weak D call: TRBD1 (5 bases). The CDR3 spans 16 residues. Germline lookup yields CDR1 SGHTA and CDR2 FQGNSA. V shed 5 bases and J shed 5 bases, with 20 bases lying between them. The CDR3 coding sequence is TGTGCCAGCAGCACCGCCGGACCTATAAGGGGAGATACGCAGTATTTT. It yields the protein CASSTAGPIRGDTQYF. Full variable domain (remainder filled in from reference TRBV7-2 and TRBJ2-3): GAGVSQSPSNKVTEKGKDVELRCDPISGHTALYWYRQSLGQGLEFLIYFQGNSAPDKSGLPSDRFSAERTGGSVSTLTIQRTQQEDSAVYLCASSTAGPIRGDTQYFGPGTRLTVL.

CDR3 region: CASHGPQVAYGYTF. CDR3 bases: TGTGCCAGCCATGGCCCACAGGTCGCCTATGGCTACACCTTC. The gene calls are TRBV13 and TRBJ1-2; D possibly corresponds to TRBD1 (5 bases). This CDR3 has 14 residues. Per the germline V gene, CDR1 is PRHDT and CDR2 is FYEKMQ (reference sequence). Trimming took off 8 bases at V and 4 bases at J, with 17 bases between the two ends.

This CDR3 reads CASSLDPLGLPSGSSDTQYF. The DNA of the CDR3 is TGTGCCAGCAGCTTAGACCCCTTGGGTTTGCCTAGCGGGAGTTCAGATACGCAGTATTTT. The chain has TRBV11-2 and TRBJ2-3, with 10 nucleotides matching TRBD2. Looked up from germline, CDR1 is SGHAT and CDR2 is FQNNGV. The V and J ends lost 0 bases and 4 bases, in that order; junction bases with no gene match: 16. The CDR3 length is 20 residues.

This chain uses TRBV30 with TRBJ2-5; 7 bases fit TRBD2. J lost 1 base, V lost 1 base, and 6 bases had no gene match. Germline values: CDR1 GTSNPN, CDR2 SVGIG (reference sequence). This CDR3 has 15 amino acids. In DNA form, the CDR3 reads TGTGCCTGGAGTGCACCGCGGGAGATCCAAGAGACCCAGTACTTC. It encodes CAWSAPREIQETQYF.

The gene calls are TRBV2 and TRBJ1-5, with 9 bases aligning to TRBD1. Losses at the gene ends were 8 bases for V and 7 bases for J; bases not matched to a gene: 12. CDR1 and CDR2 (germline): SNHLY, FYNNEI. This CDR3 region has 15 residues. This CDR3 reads CASLERGQGGQPQHF. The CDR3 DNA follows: TGTGCCAGCCTGGAACGGGGACAGGGTGGCCAGCCCCAGCATTTT.

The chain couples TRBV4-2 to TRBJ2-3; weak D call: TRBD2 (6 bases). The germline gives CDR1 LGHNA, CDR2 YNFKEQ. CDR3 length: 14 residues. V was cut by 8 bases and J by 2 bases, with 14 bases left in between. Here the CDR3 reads CASRGGVITDTQYF. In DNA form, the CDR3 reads TGTGCCAGCCGCGGCGGGGTAATCACAGATACGCAGTATTTT.

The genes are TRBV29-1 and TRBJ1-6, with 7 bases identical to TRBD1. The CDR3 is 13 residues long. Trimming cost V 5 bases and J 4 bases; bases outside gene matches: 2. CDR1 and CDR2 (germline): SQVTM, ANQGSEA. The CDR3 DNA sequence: TGCAGCGTTAAGACAGGGTATAATTCACCCCTCCACTTT. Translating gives CSVKTGYNSPLHF.

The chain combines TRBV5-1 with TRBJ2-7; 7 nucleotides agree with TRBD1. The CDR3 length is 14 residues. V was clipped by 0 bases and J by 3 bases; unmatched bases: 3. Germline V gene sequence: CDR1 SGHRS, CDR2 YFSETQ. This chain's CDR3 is CASSLGDSVYEQYF. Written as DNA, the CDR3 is TGCGCCAGCAGCTTGGGGGACAGCGTCTACGAGCAGTACTTC.

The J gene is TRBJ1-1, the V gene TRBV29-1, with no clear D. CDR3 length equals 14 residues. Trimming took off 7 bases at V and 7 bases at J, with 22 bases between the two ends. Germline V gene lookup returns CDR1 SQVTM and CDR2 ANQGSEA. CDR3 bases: TGCAGCGCCGGGTCGGGAACCGCCGGCGGTGAAGCTTTCTTT. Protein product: CSAGSGTAGGEAFF. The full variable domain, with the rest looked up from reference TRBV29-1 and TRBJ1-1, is SAVISQKPSRDICQRGTSLTIQCQVDSQVTMMFWYRQQPGQSLTLIATANQGSEATYESGFVIDKFPISRPNLTFSTLTVSNMSPEDSSIYLCSAGSGTAGGEAFFGQGTRLTVV.

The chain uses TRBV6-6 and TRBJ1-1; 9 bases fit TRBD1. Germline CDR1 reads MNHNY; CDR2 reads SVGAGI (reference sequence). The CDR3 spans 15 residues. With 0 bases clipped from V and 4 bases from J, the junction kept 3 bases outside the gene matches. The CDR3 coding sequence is TGTGCCAGCAGTTACTCGAGACAGGGGGGCACTGAAGCTTTCTTT. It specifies CASSYSRQGGTEAFF.

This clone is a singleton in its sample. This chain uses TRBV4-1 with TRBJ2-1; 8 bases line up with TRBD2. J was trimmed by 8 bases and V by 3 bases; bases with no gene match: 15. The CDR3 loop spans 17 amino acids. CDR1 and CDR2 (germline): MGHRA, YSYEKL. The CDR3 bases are TGCGCCAGCAGCCACCGAGCGGGAGCCCCCGGTTCCGATGAGCAGTTCTTC. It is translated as CASSHRAGAPGSDEQFF.

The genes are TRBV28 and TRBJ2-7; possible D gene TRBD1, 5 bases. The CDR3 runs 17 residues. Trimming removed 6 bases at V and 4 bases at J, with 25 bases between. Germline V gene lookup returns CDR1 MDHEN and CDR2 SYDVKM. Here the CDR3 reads CASSPSWGGAKLYEQYF. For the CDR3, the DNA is TGTGCCAGCAGCCCGTCGTGGGGCGGAGCAAAACTTTACGAGCAGTACTTC.

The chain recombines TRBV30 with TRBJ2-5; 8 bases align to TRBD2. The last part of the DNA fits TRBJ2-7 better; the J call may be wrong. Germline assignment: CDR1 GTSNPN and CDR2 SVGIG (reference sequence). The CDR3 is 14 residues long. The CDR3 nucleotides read TGTGCCTGGAGTGTTGTAGCGGGAAGCCACGAGCAGTACTTC. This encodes CAWSVVAGSHEQYF.

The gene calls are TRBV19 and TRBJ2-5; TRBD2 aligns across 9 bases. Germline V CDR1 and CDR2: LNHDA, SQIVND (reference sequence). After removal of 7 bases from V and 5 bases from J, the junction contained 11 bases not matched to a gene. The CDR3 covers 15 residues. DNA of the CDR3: TGTGCCAGTACCCCCTCCGTAGCGGGAGTTGAGACCCAGTACTTC. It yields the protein CASTPSVAGVETQYF. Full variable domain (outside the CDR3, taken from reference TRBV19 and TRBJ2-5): DGGITQSPKYLFRKEGQNVTLSCEQNLNHDAMYWYRQDPGQGLRLIYYSQIVNDFQKGDIAEGYSVSREKKESFPLTVTSAQKNPTAFYLCASTPSVAGVETQYFGPGTRLLVL.

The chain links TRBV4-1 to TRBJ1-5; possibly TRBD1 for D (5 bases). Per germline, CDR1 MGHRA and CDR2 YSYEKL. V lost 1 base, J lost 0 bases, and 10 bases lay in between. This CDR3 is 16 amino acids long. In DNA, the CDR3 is TGCGCCAGCAGCCAAGGTCGGGGGAATAGCAATCAGCCCCAGCATTTT. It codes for CASSQGRGNSNQPQHF.

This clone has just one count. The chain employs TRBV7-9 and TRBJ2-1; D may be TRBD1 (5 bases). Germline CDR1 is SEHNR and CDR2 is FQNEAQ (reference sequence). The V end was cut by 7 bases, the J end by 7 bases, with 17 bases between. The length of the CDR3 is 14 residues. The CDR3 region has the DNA TGTGCCAGCACCCAGGGCAGCACCGAGAATGAGCAGTTCTTC. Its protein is CASTQGSTENEQFF.